This is a list of T cell receptor beta chains from one sample in a study of CD8 T cells in Susac syndrome. TCRdb ran MiXCR on the immunoSEQ multiplex PCR reads and lists one entry per CDR3 protein. The table has fewer than 90,000 distinct CDR3 sequences, 85% to 95% seen once; the top ten hold 0.45%. The specimen sequenced was CD8+ T cells from PBMCs. These TCRs come from a human donor with Susac syndrome. Both conserved end residues are part of each CDR3. The D gene is left open where the match is weak. Some rows have no size entry. The others give once, few or many, or a class for an expanded clone.

cdr3_nt | cdr3_aa | d_call | j_call | v_call | clone_size
TGCAGTGCTGGCCTGGCAGCGTTTGAGCAGTTCTTC | CSAGLAAFEQFF | NA | TRBJ2-1 | TRBV20-1 | NA
TGTGCCAGCAGTCACAGAGACTCTGGAAACACCATATATTTT | CASSHRDSGNTIYF | NA | TRBJ1-3 | TRBV3-1 | NA
TGTGCCAGTAGTGGTGGCTACGAGCAGTACTTC | CASSGGYEQYF | NA | TRBJ2-7 | TRBV19 | few
TGCGCCAGCAGCCAAGGGGAGCGGGCTTCGCCCTACAATGAGCAGTTCTTC | CASSQGERASPYNEQFF | NA | TRBJ2-1 | TRBV4-3 | NA
TGTGCCAGTAGTATTCGGACAGGGGGCTTTTGGGGCACTGAAGCTTTCTTT | CASSIRTGGFWGTEAFF | TRBD1 | TRBJ1-1 | TRBV19 | NA
TGTGCCACCAGCATTTACCGGGACAGGGAGATTACTACGAACGAGCAGTACTTC | CATSIYRDREITTNEQYF | TRBD1 | TRBJ2-7 | TRBV15 | NA
TGTGCCAGTAGTATTGTGGATTCTTCAACGGCTTATGGCTACACCTTC | CASSIVDSSTAYGYTF | NA | TRBJ1-2 | TRBV19 | NA
TGTGCCAGCAGCTTGGACAGCGCCACTGAAGCTTTCTTT | CASSLDSATEAFF | NA | TRBJ1-1 | TRBV6-2/TRBV6-3 | once
TGCGCCAGCAGGTATGGGACAGGCACTGAAGCTTTCTTT | CASRYGTGTEAFF | TRBD1 | TRBJ1-1 | TRBV5-1 | NA
TGTGCCACCAGCGGTACAGGGAAGGGTTACGAGCAGTACTTC | CATSGTGKGYEQYF | NA | TRBJ2-7 | TRBV15 | NA
TGTGCCAGCAGTGAGGGTCCCCGGAATGGAGAAGCTTTCTTT | CASSEGPRNGEAFF | NA | TRBJ1-1 | TRBV6-4 | NA
TGTGCCAGCAGTCATCCTACAGGGGGAGGCGCTGAAGCTTTCTTT | CASSHPTGGGAEAFF | TRBD1 | TRBJ1-1 | TRBV4-2 | once
TGCAGTGCTAGGAGGACAGGGGGCACTGAAGCTTTCTTT | CSARRTGGTEAFF | TRBD1 | TRBJ1-1 | TRBV20-1 | NA
TGTGCCAGCAGTTTACCCCGTAGGGAGCTGTTTTTT | CASSLPRRELFF | NA | TRBJ2-2 | TRBV28 | NA
TGTGCCATCAGTGGACAGGGCCCTAATTCACCCCTCCACTTT | CAISGQGPNSPLHF | TRBD1 | TRBJ1-6 | TRBV10-3 | once
TGTGCCAGCAGCTTATTAGGCAGGGGGCTTACTGAAGCTTTCTTT | CASSLLGRGLTEAFF | TRBD1 | TRBJ1-1 | TRBV7-2 | NA
TGTGCCAGCAGTTTGTCCGTCGAGCAGTACTTC | CASSLSVEQYF | NA | TRBJ2-7 | TRBV28 | NA
TGCGCCAGCAGCACCCGCCTCTCCCAGGGGTACAATGAGCAGTTCTTC | CASSTRLSQGYNEQFF | NA | TRBJ2-1 | TRBV5-1 | NA
TGTGCCAGCAGTCTTTTTTGGTATTCACCCCTCCACTTT | CASSLFWYSPLHF | NA | TRBJ1-6 | TRBV27 | NA
TGTGCCAGCAGTGAAGGAAGAGTAGGACAGGATAGCAATCAGCCCCAGCATTTT | CASSEGRVGQDSNQPQHF | TRBD1 | TRBJ1-5 | TRBV2 | NA
TGTGCCAGCAGCTTAGCTGACTTACAAGAGACCCAGTACTTC | CASSLADLQETQYF | NA | TRBJ2-5 | TRBV7-9 | NA
TGTGCCAGCGGCCCCGGGGGCAGGGAGAGGAATCAGCCCCAGCATTTT | CASGPGGRERNQPQHF | NA | TRBJ1-5 | TRBV7-2 | NA
TGTGCCAGCAGTTTAGTGTCCCAAGAGACCCAGTACTTC | CASSLVSQETQYF | NA | TRBJ2-5 | TRBV27 | NA
TGTGCCAGCAGCTTACGGGGGACAGGGCTAGTGAAAACCTACGAGCAGTACTTC | CASSLRGTGLVKTYEQYF | TRBD1 | TRBJ2-7 | TRBV7-2 | NA
TGCGCCAGCAGGCTGGACAGTCCCGAGACCCAGTACTTC | CASRLDSPETQYF | NA | TRBJ2-5 | TRBV5-1 | NA
TGCAGTGCTAGTAGGGGGCTCCCCGCGAACACTGAAGCTTTCTTT | CSASRGLPANTEAFF | TRBD1 | TRBJ1-1 | TRBV20-1 | NA
TGTGCCAGCAGTTTATCAGTGTACACTGAAGCTTTCTTT | CASSLSVYTEAFF | NA | TRBJ1-1 | TRBV27 | NA
TGTGCCAGCAGTTCACAGGGGAATTCACCCCTCCACTTT | CASSSQGNSPLHF | TRBD1 | TRBJ1-6 | TRBV12-3/TRBV12-4 | once
TGTGCCAGCAGCCTCAGGAGTACTGGGGCCAACGTCCTGACTTTC | CASSLRSTGANVLTF | NA | TRBJ2-6 | TRBV5-6 | NA
TGTGCCAGCAGCAAATGTAATCTATGGGACCGAGCGACCCAGTACTTC | CASSKCNLWDRATQYF | NA | TRBJ2-5 | TRBV21-1 | NA
TGCAGTGCTAGCCGCCCGGGACTCGATGGTTCACCCCCCCACTTT | CSASRPGLDGSPPHF | NA | TRBJ1-6 | TRBV20-1 | NA
TGCGCCAGCAGCTTAGGGCCCTCCTACAATGAGCAGTTCTTC | CASSLGPSYNEQFF | NA | TRBJ2-1 | TRBV5-1 | once
TGTGCCTGGAGCCCGCCGGGACAGGGGAGCGATGAGCAGTTCTTC | CAWSPPGQGSDEQFF | TRBD1 | TRBJ2-1 | TRBV30 | NA
TGTGCCAGCAGCCCAGGGACTAGCGGGAGGGCCTCGAGCACAGATACGCAGTATTTT | CASSPGTSGRASSTDTQYF | TRBD2 | TRBJ2-3 | TRBV4-2 | NA
TGTGCCAGCAGTTACTACCAAACCTACGAGCAGTACTTC | CASSYYQTYEQYF | NA | TRBJ2-7 | TRBV6-2/TRBV6-3 | NA
TGTGCCAGCAGCCCAACGGGGGGTGAAAAACTGTTTTTT | CASSPTGGEKLFF | NA | TRBJ1-4 | TRBV7-2 | NA
TGTGCCAGTGGCCGGGACAGCGTAAATCAGCCCCAGCATTTT | CASGRDSVNQPQHF | TRBD1 | TRBJ1-5 | TRBV19 | NA
TGCAGTGCTTACCTACCCCTGGGAAATGAAAAACTGTTTTTT | CSAYLPLGNEKLFF | NA | TRBJ1-4 | TRBV20-1 | once